This is a list of T cell receptor beta chains from one sample in a study of control samples from healthy donors and cancer patients. Repertoires were generated with immunoSEQ multiplex PCR, while TCRdb's copy carries only in-frame clones and drops some. The data hold around 100,000 clones, with about 91% observed a single time. The sequencing sample was made of blood. The receptor set was obtained from a man aged 25-45 years in good health. Each CDR3 is given with its conserved first and last residue. Each record gives: V gene, J gene, CDR3 length, clone size, D gene, CDR3 protein, CDR3 DNA. A D gene is named only where the DNA matches it firmly. Size values are once, few and many counts, or a class for expanded clones, and some rows have none.

v_gene: TRBV25-1; j_gene: TRBJ2-7; len: 17; abundance: NA; d_gene: NA; CDR3aa: CAIPRGVRANFGYEQYF; CDR3nt: TGTGCCATCCCTAGAGGAGTCAGGGCCAACTTCGGATACGAGCAGTACTTC
v_gene: TRBV7-9; j_gene: TRBJ2-3; len: 12; abundance: NA; d_gene: NA; CDR3aa: CASCRGIGTQYF; CDR3nt: TGTGCCAGCTGCCGGGGGATCGGTACGCAGTATTTT
v_gene: TRBV28; j_gene: TRBJ2-7; len: 12; abundance: NA; d_gene: TRBD2; CDR3aa: CASSSGGYEQYF; CDR3nt: TGTGCCAGCAGTTCGGGAGGCTACGAGCAGTACTTC
v_gene: TRBV13; j_gene: TRBJ1-1; len: 17; abundance: NA; d_gene: TRBD1; CDR3aa: CASSMRTGRLANTEAFF; CDR3nt: TGTGCCAGCAGCATGAGGACAGGTAGGTTGGCGAACACTGAAGCTTTCTTT
v_gene: TRBV4-2; j_gene: TRBJ2-7; len: 16; abundance: NA; d_gene: TRBD2; CDR3aa: CASSQDRTSGVYEQYF; CDR3nt: TGTGCCAGCAGCCAAGATCGGACTAGCGGGGTTTACGAGCAGTACTTC
v_gene: TRBV2; j_gene: TRBJ1-2; len: 13; abundance: NA; d_gene: TRBD1; CDR3aa: CASRGTGVYGYTF; CDR3nt: TGTGCCAGCAGGGGGACAGGGGTCTATGGCTACACCTTC
v_gene: TRBV12-5; j_gene: TRBJ2-7; len: 12; abundance: once; d_gene: NA; CDR3aa: CASGYTLYEQYF; CDR3nt: TGTGCTAGTGGTTACACCCTCTACGAGCAGTACTTC
v_gene: TRBV27; j_gene: TRBJ1-4; len: 14; abundance: NA; d_gene: NA; CDR3aa: CASSQGHAVEKLFF; CDR3nt: TGTGCCAGCAGTCAGGGGCATGCGGTGGAAAAACTGTTTTTT
v_gene: TRBV15; j_gene: TRBJ2-7; len: 15; abundance: NA; d_gene: TRBD2; CDR3aa: CATSRGREGRSEQYF; CDR3nt: TGTGCCACCAGCAGAGGGCGGGAGGGCCGGTCCGAGCAGTACTTC
v_gene: TRBV6-2/TRBV6-3; j_gene: TRBJ2-7; len: 14; abundance: NA; d_gene: NA; CDR3aa: CASSPSRESGEQYF; CDR3nt: TGTGCCAGCAGTCCGTCGCGGGAATCGGGCGAGCAGTACTTC
v_gene: TRBV9; j_gene: TRBJ1-6; len: 15; abundance: few; d_gene: TRBD1; CDR3aa: CASSITGTGDSPLHF; CDR3nt: TGTGCCAGCAGCATTACCGGGACAGGGGATTCACCCCTCCACTTT
v_gene: TRBV5-1; j_gene: TRBJ2-6; len: 18; abundance: NA; d_gene: TRBD1; CDR3aa: CASSPRGQADSGANVLTF; CDR3nt: TGCGCCAGCAGCCCCAGGGGACAGGCCGACTCTGGGGCCAACGTCCTGACTTTC
v_gene: TRBV13; j_gene: TRBJ2-7; len: 13; abundance: NA; d_gene: NA; CDR3aa: CASRSGPNYEQYF; CDR3nt: TGTGCCAGCAGGTCGGGACCGAACTACGAGCAGTACTTC
v_gene: TRBV7-2; j_gene: TRBJ2-2; len: 12; abundance: NA; d_gene: NA; CDR3aa: CASSPRVGELFF; CDR3nt: TGTGCCAGCAGCCCCCGGGTCGGGGAGCTGTTTTTT
v_gene: TRBV11-2; j_gene: TRBJ2-3; len: 16; abundance: NA; d_gene: NA; CDR3aa: CASSLMAGWGTDTQYF; CDR3nt: TGTGCCAGCAGCTTGATGGCGGGATGGGGCACAGATACGCAGTATTTT
v_gene: TRBV5-4; j_gene: TRBJ1-4; len: 15; abundance: NA; d_gene: NA; CDR3aa: CASSFGAQQNEKLFF; CDR3nt: TGTGCCAGCAGCTTTGGCGCCCAACAGAATGAAAAACTGTTTTTT
v_gene: TRBV24-1; j_gene: TRBJ2-7; len: 17; abundance: NA; d_gene: NA; CDR3aa: CATAGGRRLWRSYEQYF; CDR3nt: TGTGCCACCGCTGGGGGCAGGAGGCTCTGGCGGTCCTACGAGCAGTACTTC
v_gene: TRBV9; j_gene: TRBJ1-1; len: 15; abundance: NA; d_gene: NA; CDR3aa: CASSALQGKGTEAFF; CDR3nt: TGTGCCAGCAGCGCACTTCAGGGGAAGGGCACTGAAGCTTTCTTT
v_gene: TRBV27; j_gene: TRBJ1-1; len: 15; abundance: once; d_gene: NA; CDR3aa: CASSLRRQMNTEAFF; CDR3nt: TGTGCCAGCAGCCTCAGGCGTCAGATGAACACTGAAGCTTTCTTT
v_gene: TRBV2; j_gene: TRBJ1-3; len: 14; abundance: NA; d_gene: NA; CDR3aa: CASSVGFSGNTIYF; CDR3nt: TGTGCCAGCAGTGTAGGGTTCTCCGGAAACACCATATATTTT
v_gene: TRBV18; j_gene: TRBJ1-2; len: 14; abundance: NA; d_gene: TRBD1; CDR3aa: CASSDTGGASKGTF; CDR3nt: TGTGCCAGCTCCGACACAGGGGGCGCCTCAAAAGGCACCTTC
v_gene: TRBV5-4; j_gene: TRBJ2-6; len: 16; abundance: NA; d_gene: NA; CDR3aa: CASSTAPGWGANVLTF; CDR3nt: TGTGCCAGCAGCACCGCCCCAGGGTGGGGGGCCAACGTCCTGACTTTC
v_gene: TRBV29-1; j_gene: TRBJ1-2; len: 14; abundance: NA; d_gene: TRBD1; CDR3aa: CSVGGTGGAYGYTF; CDR3nt: TGCAGCGTTGGAGGGACAGGGGGCGCGTATGGCTACACCTTC
v_gene: TRBV24-1; j_gene: TRBJ1-2; len: 15; abundance: NA; d_gene: NA; CDR3aa: CATSDSGGQDYGYTF; CDR3nt: TGTGCCACCAGTGATTCTGGGGGTCAGGACTATGGCTACACCTTC
v_gene: TRBV7-8; j_gene: TRBJ1-5; len: 13; abundance: medium-sized; d_gene: NA; CDR3aa: CASSSRGDQPQHF; CDR3nt: TGTGCCAGCAGCTCACGGGGCGATCAGCCCCAGCATTTT
v_gene: TRBV9; j_gene: TRBJ2-2; len: 14; abundance: NA; d_gene: NA; CDR3aa: CASSVDGGPGELFF; CDR3nt: TGTGCCAGCAGCGTAGATGGGGGTCCCGGGGAGCTGTTTTTT
v_gene: TRBV6-2/TRBV6-3; j_gene: TRBJ2-7; len: 16; abundance: NA; d_gene: NA; CDR3aa: CASSSRTGSGPYEQYF; CDR3nt: TGTGCCAGCAGTTCCCGTACCGGGTCGGGGCCCTACGAGCAGTACTTC
v_gene: TRBV5-1; j_gene: TRBJ2-7; len: 14; abundance: NA; d_gene: TRBD2; CDR3aa: CASSQGRELYEQYF; CDR3nt: TGCGCCAGCAGCCAAGGGCGGGAGCTATACGAGCAGTACTTC
v_gene: TRBV5-1; j_gene: TRBJ1-6; len: 15; abundance: NA; d_gene: TRBD1; CDR3aa: CASSGTGGLNSPLHF; CDR3nt: TGCGCCAGCAGCGGGACAGGGGGCCTGAATTCACCCCTCCACTTT
v_gene: TRBV7-6; j_gene: TRBJ2-7; len: 15; abundance: NA; d_gene: NA; CDR3aa: CASSLGHPISYEQYF; CDR3nt: TGTGCCAGCAGCTTAGGACATCCCATCTCCTACGAGCAGTACTTC
v_gene: TRBV11-3; j_gene: TRBJ1-1; len: 16; abundance: NA; d_gene: NA; CDR3aa: CASSPVGGIPNTEAFF; CDR3nt: TGTGCCAGCAGCCCCGTAGGGGGTATCCCCAACACTGAAGCTTTCTTT
v_gene: TRBV7-9; j_gene: TRBJ1-1; len: 14; abundance: NA; d_gene: NA; CDR3aa: CASSPGAGLTEAFF; CDR3nt: TGTGCCAGCAGCCCCGGGGCCGGATTGACTGAAGCTTTCTTT
v_gene: TRBV2; j_gene: TRBJ2-7; len: 13; abundance: NA; d_gene: NA; CDR3aa: CASRGNRDTQQYF; CDR3nt: TGTGCCAGCAGAGGAAACAGGGATACGCAGCAGTACTTC
v_gene: TRBV29-1; j_gene: TRBJ2-7; len: 13; abundance: NA; d_gene: NA; CDR3aa: CSVEDLAGSEQYF; CDR3nt: TGCAGCGTTGAAGATCTTGCAGGGAGCGAGCAGTACTTC
v_gene: TRBV29-1; j_gene: TRBJ1-2; len: 13; abundance: NA; d_gene: TRBD1; CDR3aa: CSVGQGGAYGYTF; CDR3nt: TGCAGCGTTGGACAAGGGGGCGCGTATGGCTACACCTTC
v_gene: TRBV28; j_gene: TRBJ2-3; len: 15; abundance: NA; d_gene: TRBD2; CDR3aa: CASSSAGMGTDTQYF; CDR3nt: TGTGCCAGCAGTTCAGCGGGGATGGGCACAGATACGCAGTATTTT
v_gene: TRBV12-3/TRBV12-4; j_gene: TRBJ1-1; len: 12; abundance: few; d_gene: TRBD1; CDR3aa: CAIRPGGAEAFF; CDR3nt: TGTGCCATTCGCCCAGGGGGAGCTGAAGCTTTCTTT
v_gene: TRBV11-2; j_gene: TRBJ2-7; len: 10; abundance: NA; d_gene: NA; CDR3aa: CASSLYEQYF; CDR3nt: TGTGCCAGCAGCTTATACGAGCAGTACTTC
v_gene: TRBV2; j_gene: TRBJ1-2; len: 14; abundance: NA; d_gene: NA; CDR3aa: CASRLEGVNYGYTF; CDR3nt: TGTGCCAGCAGACTGGAGGGCGTCAACTATGGCTACACCTTC
v_gene: TRBV24-1; j_gene: TRBJ1-5; len: 17; abundance: NA; d_gene: NA; CDR3aa: CATSDLREEGSNQPQHF; CDR3nt: TGTGCCACCAGTGATTTGCGCGAAGAAGGGAGCAATCAGCCCCAGCATTTT
v_gene: TRBV9; j_gene: TRBJ2-5; len: 15; abundance: NA; d_gene: TRBD1; CDR3aa: CASSVGQGRKETQYF; CDR3nt: TGTGCCAGCAGCGTAGGACAGGGCAGAAAAGAGACCCAGTACTTC
v_gene: TRBV7-9; j_gene: TRBJ1-5; len: 15; abundance: NA; d_gene: NA; CDR3aa: CASSSTGLSNQPQHF; CDR3nt: TGTGCCAGCAGCTCGACAGGTTTGAGCAATCAGCCCCAGCATTTT
v_gene: TRBV11-2; j_gene: TRBJ2-1; len: 15; abundance: NA; d_gene: NA; CDR3aa: CASSLDRARANEQFF; CDR3nt: TGTGCCAGCAGCTTAGACAGGGCCAGGGCCAATGAGCAGTTCTTC
v_gene: TRBV19; j_gene: TRBJ2-2; len: 18; abundance: NA; d_gene: TRBD2; CDR3aa: CASSISRGSGSIGGELFF; CDR3nt: TGTGCCAGTAGTATCTCTCGGGGGAGCGGGAGTATTGGCGGGGAGCTGTTTTTT
v_gene: TRBV11-1; j_gene: TRBJ2-5; len: 13; abundance: NA; d_gene: NA; CDR3aa: CASSLRWGETQYF; CDR3nt: TGTGCCAGCAGCTTACGGTGGGGGGAGACCCAGTACTTC
v_gene: TRBV21-1; j_gene: TRBJ2-5; len: 20; abundance: NA; d_gene: NA; CDR3aa: CASSETGTSGGEGLRETQYF; CDR3nt: TGTGCCAGCAGCGAAACCGGGACTAGCGGAGGAGAGGGATTGCGGGAGACCCAGTACTTC
v_gene: TRBV10-3; j_gene: TRBJ2-5; len: 16; abundance: NA; d_gene: TRBD2; CDR3aa: CAISDQTSGSGETQYF; CDR3nt: TGTGCCATCAGTGATCAGACTAGCGGGAGTGGGGAGACCCAGTACTTC
v_gene: TRBV12-5; j_gene: TRBJ2-7; len: 14; abundance: NA; d_gene: NA; CDR3aa: CASGLYGVSYEQYF; CDR3nt: TGTGCTAGTGGTTTGTACGGGGTTAGCTACGAGCAGTACTTC
v_gene: TRBV11-3; j_gene: TRBJ2-3; len: 14; abundance: NA; d_gene: NA; CDR3aa: CASSFSQEVLTQYF; CDR3nt: TGTGCCAGCAGCTTTAGTCAGGAGGTTCTCACGCAGTATTTT
v_gene: TRBV7-3; j_gene: TRBJ2-5; len: 15; abundance: NA; d_gene: TRBD2; CDR3aa: CASSLIPAGRETQYF; CDR3nt: TGTGCCAGCAGCTTAATCCCAGCGGGAAGAGAGACCCAGTACTTC
v_gene: TRBV7-2; j_gene: TRBJ2-7; len: 17; abundance: NA; d_gene: TRBD2; CDR3aa: CASSLDVAGGRSREQYF; CDR3nt: TGTGCCAGCAGCTTAGATGTAGCGGGAGGACGGAGTCGCGAGCAGTACTTC